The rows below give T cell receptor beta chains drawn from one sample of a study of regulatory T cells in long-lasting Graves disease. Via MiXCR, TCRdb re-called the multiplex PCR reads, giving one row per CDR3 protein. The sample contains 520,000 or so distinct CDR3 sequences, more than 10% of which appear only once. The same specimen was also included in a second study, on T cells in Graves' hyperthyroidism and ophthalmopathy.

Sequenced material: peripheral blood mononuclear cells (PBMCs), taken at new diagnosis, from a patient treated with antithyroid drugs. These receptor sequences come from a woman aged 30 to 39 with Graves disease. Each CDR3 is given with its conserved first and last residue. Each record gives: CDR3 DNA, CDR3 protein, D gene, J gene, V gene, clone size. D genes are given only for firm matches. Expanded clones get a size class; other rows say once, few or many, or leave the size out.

CDR3nt: TGCGCCAGCAGCCACGCCGGCCAAGAGACCCAGTACTTC
CDR3aa: CASSHAGQETQYF
d_gene: .
j_gene: TRBJ2-5
v_gene: TRBV5-1
abundance: few

CDR3nt: TGTGCCAGCAGTTTAGGAACCGGGACAGCCTTCTACGAGCAGTACTTC
CDR3aa: CASSLGTGTAFYEQYF
d_gene: TRBD1
j_gene: TRBJ2-7
v_gene: TRBV27
abundance: many

CDR3nt: TGCGCCAGCAGCTTGGAACAGGGCGGCTACACCTTC
CDR3aa: CASSLEQGGYTF
d_gene: .
j_gene: TRBJ1-2
v_gene: TRBV5-1
abundance: many

CDR3nt: TGTGCCAGCAGCCCAGGGGGCGTCAGCACCGGGGAGCTGTTTTTT
CDR3aa: CASSPGGVSTGELFF
d_gene: TRBD1
j_gene: TRBJ2-2
v_gene: TRBV12-3/TRBV12-4
abundance: many

CDR3nt: TGTGCCAGCAGTTCATACTACGAGCAGTACTTC
CDR3aa: CASSSYYEQYF
d_gene: .
j_gene: TRBJ2-7
v_gene: TRBV6-2/TRBV6-3
abundance: many

CDR3nt: TGCAGTGCTACCCTGGAGGGAGAACAGCCCCAGCATTTT
CDR3aa: CSATLEGEQPQHF
d_gene: .
j_gene: TRBJ1-5
v_gene: TRBV20-1
abundance: many

CDR3nt: TGTGCCAGCAGTGAGGGGGACAGGGCGTTATATGAGCAGTTCTTC
CDR3aa: CASSEGDRALYEQFF
d_gene: TRBD1
j_gene: TRBJ2-1
v_gene: TRBV2
abundance: .

CDR3nt: TGTGCCAGCGGGCGACTAGCGGTATCAGATACGCAGTATTTT
CDR3aa: CASGRLAVSDTQYF
d_gene: TRBD2
j_gene: TRBJ2-3
v_gene: TRBV11-2
abundance: many

CDR3nt: TGTGCCAGCAGTTTAGCGGGGACCATAATTAGTGGCACAGATACGCAGTATTTT
CDR3aa: CASSLAGTIISGTDTQYF
d_gene: TRBD2
j_gene: TRBJ2-3
v_gene: TRBV6-5
abundance: many

CDR3nt: TGTGCCTGGAGTGGGTCGTTCGGAAACACCATATATTTT
CDR3aa: CAWSGSFGNTIYF
d_gene: .
j_gene: TRBJ1-3
v_gene: TRBV30
abundance: many

CDR3nt: TGTGCCAGCAGCGGCAACAGGGGAGGCATGAACACTGAAGCTTTCTTT
CDR3aa: CASSGNRGGMNTEAFF
d_gene: TRBD1
j_gene: TRBJ1-1
v_gene: TRBV9
abundance: many

CDR3nt: TGCGCCAGCAGCTTGTTCCCGGGAGGGCGGACCAGGGAGCTGTTTTTT
CDR3aa: CASSLFPGGRTRELFF
d_gene: TRBD2
j_gene: TRBJ2-2
v_gene: TRBV5-1
abundance: .

CDR3nt: TGCAGTGCTAGAGCCGAGGGAGTCACCGGGGAGCTGTTTTTT
CDR3aa: CSARAEGVTGELFF
d_gene: .
j_gene: TRBJ2-2
v_gene: TRBV20-1
abundance: .

CDR3nt: TGTGCCAGCAAGCAAAGCGGGAGCTCCTACAATGAGCAGTTCTTC
CDR3aa: CASKQSGSSYNEQFF
d_gene: TRBD2
j_gene: TRBJ2-1
v_gene: TRBV5-4
abundance: many

CDR3nt: TGTGCCAGCAGCGTAGGTTGGGCCCCGGCCGAGCAGTACTTC
CDR3aa: CASSVGWAPAEQYF
d_gene: .
j_gene: TRBJ2-7
v_gene: TRBV9
abundance: few

CDR3nt: TGTGCCAGCAGTCAATGGGAAGCCAAAAACATTCAGTACTTC
CDR3aa: CASSQWEAKNIQYF
d_gene: .
j_gene: TRBJ2-4
v_gene: TRBV12-3/TRBV12-4
abundance: .

CDR3nt: TGCGCCAGCAGCTCGGGACAGGGAGGGAACTATGGCTACACCTTC
CDR3aa: CASSSGQGGNYGYTF
d_gene: TRBD1
j_gene: TRBJ1-2
v_gene: TRBV4-1
abundance: many

CDR3nt: TGTGCCAGCAGCGACATTTTTGCTAGCGAGAACACCGGGGAGCTGTTTTTT
CDR3aa: CASSDIFASENTGELFF
d_gene: .
j_gene: TRBJ2-2
v_gene: TRBV14
abundance: many

CDR3nt: TGTGCCAGCTCACTTTCGCGGGAAGGGGAGCAGTTCTTC
CDR3aa: CASSLSREGEQFF
d_gene: .
j_gene: TRBJ2-1
v_gene: TRBV18
abundance: many

CDR3nt: TGTGCCAGCTCACCAGGGACTGGGGCCAACGTCCTGACTTTC
CDR3aa: CASSPGTGANVLTF
d_gene: .
j_gene: TRBJ2-6
v_gene: TRBV18
abundance: many

CDR3nt: TGTGCCAGCAGCTACGGGACAGTTGCAGCTTTCTTT
CDR3aa: CASSYGTVAAFF
d_gene: TRBD1
j_gene: TRBJ1-1
v_gene: TRBV11-3
abundance: few

CDR3nt: TGTGCCAGCAGACGGGACCGCACAGATACGCAGTATTTT
CDR3aa: CASRRDRTDTQYF
d_gene: .
j_gene: TRBJ2-3
v_gene: TRBV6-2/TRBV6-3
abundance: many

CDR3nt: TGCGCCAGCAGCCCTCAGGGGGCGCCTCAAGAGACCCAGTACTTC
CDR3aa: CASSPQGAPQETQYF
d_gene: TRBD1
j_gene: TRBJ2-5
v_gene: TRBV4-1
abundance: few

CDR3nt: TGTGCCAGCAGTTTATTGGCTAGCGGGACCACGGTCTACGAGCAGTACTTC
CDR3aa: CASSLLASGTTVYEQYF
d_gene: TRBD2
j_gene: TRBJ2-7
v_gene: TRBV11-2
abundance: .

CDR3nt: TGTGCCATCAGCGGCGGACGCTCCTACAATGAGCAGTTCTTC
CDR3aa: CAISGGRSYNEQFF
d_gene: .
j_gene: TRBJ2-1
v_gene: TRBV10-3
abundance: .

CDR3nt: TGTGCCAGCAGCTTTACTGGACAGGCCAGCTCCTACGAGCAGTACTTC
CDR3aa: CASSFTGQASSYEQYF
d_gene: TRBD1
j_gene: TRBJ2-7
v_gene: TRBV13
abundance: many

CDR3nt: TGTGCCAGCACCGATAAACGGTTCTATGGCTACACCTTC
CDR3aa: CASTDKRFYGYTF
d_gene: .
j_gene: TRBJ1-2
v_gene: TRBV12-3/TRBV12-4
abundance: .

CDR3nt: TGTGCCAGCAGTTACTCCCGGGTTTCCGGGGAGCTGTTTTTT
CDR3aa: CASSYSRVSGELFF
d_gene: .
j_gene: TRBJ2-2
v_gene: TRBV6-5
abundance: .

CDR3nt: TGCGCCAGCAGCCAAGTAGGGTTTGTGCGCTCTGGGGCCAACGTCCTGACTTTC
CDR3aa: CASSQVGFVRSGANVLTF
d_gene: .
j_gene: TRBJ2-6
v_gene: TRBV4-1
abundance: few

CDR3nt: TGTGCCACCGGACAGTCCCCTCCTTATGGCTACACCTTC
CDR3aa: CATGQSPPYGYTF
d_gene: .
j_gene: TRBJ1-2
v_gene: TRBV2
abundance: many

CDR3nt: TGTGCCAGCAGCTCTAATTGGGGGATCGAGGAAGATACGCAGTATTTT
CDR3aa: CASSSNWGIEEDTQYF
d_gene: .
j_gene: TRBJ2-3
v_gene: TRBV11-2
abundance: .

CDR3nt: TGTGCCAGTAGTTGGGGGCCGGCAGCGAAACTTAATTCACCCCTCCACTTT
CDR3aa: CASSWGPAAKLNSPLHF
d_gene: .
j_gene: TRBJ1-6
v_gene: TRBV19
abundance: .

CDR3nt: TGTGCCAGCATGGCGCGCTACACGTCTTCTGAAGCTTTCTTT
CDR3aa: CASMARYTSSEAFF
d_gene: .
j_gene: TRBJ1-1
v_gene: TRBV7-6
abundance: few

CDR3nt: TGTGCCAGCAGACAGGGGGACGGGTACACTGAAGCTTTCTTT
CDR3aa: CASRQGDGYTEAFF
d_gene: TRBD1
j_gene: TRBJ1-1
v_gene: TRBV6-2/TRBV6-3
abundance: .

CDR3nt: TGTGCCAGCACCGAACCTGGGACAGGGGTTAACACTGAAGCTTTCTTT
CDR3aa: CASTEPGTGVNTEAFF
d_gene: TRBD1
j_gene: TRBJ1-1
v_gene: TRBV25-1
abundance: many

CDR3nt: TGTGCCAGTAGTATGCGGGGGGCCGGGACTGAAGCTTTCTTT
CDR3aa: CASSMRGAGTEAFF
d_gene: .
j_gene: TRBJ1-1
v_gene: TRBV19
abundance: few

CDR3nt: TGTGCCAGTATGATCAGCGGGATAAACATTCAGTACTTC
CDR3aa: CASMISGINIQYF
d_gene: TRBD2
j_gene: TRBJ2-4
v_gene: TRBV19
abundance: many

CDR3nt: TGTGCCAGCATAGGGTCCGGGAGTAACTACGAGCAGTACTTC
CDR3aa: CASIGSGSNYEQYF
d_gene: .
j_gene: TRBJ2-7
v_gene: TRBV2
abundance: once

CDR3nt: TGTGCCAGCAATTCCCCGGGACACTCCTACGAGCAGTACTTC
CDR3aa: CASNSPGHSYEQYF
d_gene: .
j_gene: TRBJ2-7
v_gene: TRBV28
abundance: few

CDR3nt: TGTGCCAGCACCTCGGATGGGATTTTCAGGGACTCCTACAATGAGCAGTTCTTC
CDR3aa: CASTSDGIFRDSYNEQFF
d_gene: .
j_gene: TRBJ2-1
v_gene: TRBV2
abundance: many

CDR3nt: TGTGCCAGCAGCTTATATCAGGGGACGGAGACCCAGTACTTC
CDR3aa: CASSLYQGTETQYF
d_gene: .
j_gene: TRBJ2-5
v_gene: TRBV7-2
abundance: many